These 10 T cell receptor beta chains were sequenced from one sample in a study of cytomegalovirus exposure and HLA in healthy donors. Both 60 Vbeta primers and 13 Jbeta primers went into the PCR. Measured with immunoSEQ multiplex PCR; TCRdb has only the in-frame clones, and not every one. The sample consists of 150,000 to 200,000 clones, approximately 80% of them appearing once. Sequencing was carried out using PBMCs. These receptors came from a man aged 45-60 years in good health and CMV-seropositive.

The genes are TRBV6-5 and TRBJ2-3, with 7 bases identical to TRBD1. This CDR3 comprises 14 residues. Per the germline V gene, CDR1 is MNHEY and CDR2 is SVGAGI. V lost 5 bases to trimming and J lost 4 bases; unmatched junction nucleotides: 6. In DNA, the CDR3 is TGTGCCAGCAGTAAGACAGGGAGTGCAGATACGCAGTATTTT. Its translation is CASSKTGSADTQYF.

The V gene is TRBV27, the J gene TRBJ2-7; 8 nucleotides align to TRBD2. Germline V gene lookup returns CDR1 MNHEY and CDR2 SMNVEV (reference sequence). CDR3 length equals 13 residues. The junction had 5 bases not matched to a gene; V was cut back by 6 bases and J by 4 bases. The CDR3 spells CASRGGGGYEQYF. The CDR3 nucleotides are TGTGCCAGCAGGGGGGGCGGGGGGTACGAGCAGTACTTC.

V usage is TRBV4-3 and J usage is TRBJ1-4; a weak D match, TRBD1 (5 bases). The V and J ends lost 0 bases and 7 bases respectively, with 15 bases between them. Germline V gene lookup returns CDR1 LGHNA and CDR2 YSLEER. CDR3 length: 16 residues. DNA of the CDR3: TGCGCCAGCAGCCAAGATGAGCCGCGCGGGGGTGAAAAACTGTTTTTT. It encodes CASSQDEPRGGEKLFF.

This chain links TRBV19 with TRBJ1-5; no clear D gene. The CDR3 is 12 amino acids. Trimming left V 2 bases short and J 7 bases short, with 6 bases between. Germline CDR1 is LNHDA and CDR2 is SQIVND (reference sequence). CDR3 sequence reads: CASSIRGQPQHF. The CDR3 bases are TGTGCCAGTAGTATAAGAGGGCAGCCCCAGCATTTT.

The table lists this clone with a count of one. The chain employs TRBV7-9 and TRBJ2-5; 12 bases fit TRBD2. Germline CDR1 is SEHNR and CDR2 is FQNEAQ (reference sequence). J lost 2 bases, V lost 0 bases, and 4 bases had no gene match. CDR3 size: 17 residues. CDR3 residues: CASSLAILAGGQETQYF. For the CDR3, the DNA is TGTGCCAGCAGCTTAGCGATACTAGCGGGGGGACAAGAGACCCAGTACTTC.

The J gene is TRBJ2-5, the V gene TRBV2, with 9 nucleotides matching TRBD2. Losses at the gene ends were 7 bases for V and 4 bases for J; bases not matched to a gene: 13. CDR1 and CDR2 (germline): SNHLY, FYNNEI. CDR3 size: 16 residues. CDR3 sequence: CASIPAGGLPVETQYF. The DNA of the CDR3 is TGTGCCAGCATACCAGCGGGGGGCCTGCCGGTAGAGACCCAGTACTTC. Based on the CDR3 plus reference TRBV2 and TRBJ2-5, the full variable domain is EPEVTQTPSHQVTQMGQEVILRCVPISNHLYFYWYRQILGQKVEFLVSFYNNEISEKSEIFDDQFSVERPDGSNFTLKIRSTKLEDSAMYFCASIPAGGLPVETQYFGPGTRLLVL.

This sequence joins TRBV10-3 and TRBJ2-1, with TRBD1 matching over 10 bases. The ends lost 2 bases at V and 3 bases at J; junction bases unmatched: 4. CDR3 length equals 16 residues. Looked up from germline, CDR1 is ENHRY and CDR2 is SYGVKD. CDR3 sequence reads: CAISEDGTGVYNEQFF. CDR3 nucleotide sequence: TGTGCCATCAGTGAGGACGGGACAGGGGTCTACAATGAGCAGTTCTTC.

The V and J genes are TRBV11-2 and TRBJ1-2, with D perhaps matching TRBD1 (5 bases). Germline CDR1 reads SGHAT; CDR2 reads FQNNGV. This CDR3 comprises 14 residues. V dropped 0 bases and J dropped 4 bases, with 9 bases sitting between them. The CDR3 protein is CASSLDSDTYGYTF. CDR3 DNA: TGTGCCAGCAGCTTAGATTCGGACACCTATGGCTACACCTTC.

This chain links TRBV23-1 with TRBJ2-7, with TRBD1 matching 8 bases. TRBV23-1 is an ORF; its function is uncertain. V dropped 1 base and J dropped 5; count of bases not matched to a gene: 19. The CDR3 loop spans 19 amino acids. The CDR3 nucleotides read TGCGCCAGCAGTCAATACGAGGACAGGGTAACCCCTACTAAGGACGAGCAGTACTTC. It specifies CASSQYEDRVTPTKDEQYF.

This chain connects TRBV27 to TRBJ1-6; D gene unclear. This CDR3 comprises 15 residues. V was cut by 5 bases and J by 6 bases, with 14 bases left in between. CDR1 is MNHEY, CDR2 SMNVEV, per germline (reference sequence). The CDR3 DNA sequence: TGTGCCAGCAGTCCACACGACAACGGTAATTCACCCCTCCACTTT. Its translation is CASSPHDNGNSPLHF.